These 17 T cell receptor beta chains came from one sample sequenced in a study of regulatory T cells in long-lasting Graves disease. Time point of the sample: newly diagnosed GD, antithyroid drugs for less than 3 months. Extracted RNA from PBMCs served as the source of the TCR library. Construction of TCR beta libraries relied on iRepertoire HTBI primers and on Arm-PCR targeting CDR3 regions. MiXCR, applied by TCRdb to the multiplex PCR reads, yields one record per CDR3 protein. Altogether over 350,000 distinct CDR3 sequences are present, approximately 15% being singletons, with the ten largest covering over 15%. This same sample was also taken into another study, of T cells in Graves' hyperthyroidism and ophthalmopathy.

The sample was peripheral blood mononuclear cells (PBMCs), taken at new diagnosis, from a patient treated with antithyroid drugs. The receptors derive from a woman aged 45-65 years with Graves disease.

In this sample, this clonotype turned up many times. The chain combines TRBV7-2 with TRBJ2-3; a possible D gene is TRBD2 (6 bases). CDR3 length equals 12 residues. V dropped 5 bases and J dropped 6 bases, with 9 bases sitting between them. The germline V gene has CDR1 SGHTA and CDR2 FQGNSA. The CDR3 here is CASSTAGDTQYF. The CDR3 bases are TGTGCCAGCAGCACCGCGGGGGATACGCAGTATTTT. The whole variable domain, remainder taken from reference TRBV7-2 and TRBJ2-3, is GAGVSQSPSNKVTEKGKDVELRCDPISGHTALYWYRQSLGQGLEFLIYFQGNSAPDKSGLPSDRFSAERTGGSVSTLTIQRTQQEDSAVYLCASSTAGDTQYFGPGTRLTVL.

This clonotype was seen repeatedly, ten times or more. V is TRBV6-1 and J is TRBJ1-2; no clear D. The germline CDR1 and CDR2 sequences are MNHNS and SASEGT. The CDR3 is 15 amino acids. V was clipped by 3 bases and J by 0 bases, with 11 bases between them. The CDR3 DNA reads TGTGCCAGCAGTGAGCGGTTCGATTCTAACTATGGCTACACCTTC. As protein: CASSERFDSNYGYTF.

This clonotype was counted at least ten times. This sequence joins TRBV18 and TRBJ2-7, with D possibly being TRBD1 (6 bases). Germline loops: CDR1 KGHSH, CDR2 LQKENI. The CDR3 extends over 13 amino acids. V was pared by 8 bases and J by 5 bases, with 16 bases between. The CDR3 coding sequence is TGTGCCAGCCACGGACAGCCTCAACACGAGCAGTACTTC. It translates to CASHGQPQHEQYF.

The CDR3 nucleotides are TGTGCCAGTCGGGACAGCTCAACAAATAATTCACCCCTCCACTTT. Protein product: CASRDSSTNNSPLHF. The chain couples TRBV19 to TRBJ1-6; 7 nucleotides match TRBD1. The V gene end was trimmed by 8 bases and the J gene end by 5 bases; junction bases not matched to a gene: 9. CDR1 and CDR2 (germline): LNHDA, SQIVND (reference sequence). The CDR3 runs to 15 residues.

This clonotype appeared many times. The chain links TRBV7-6 to TRBJ1-4; D is undetermined. CDR1 is SGHVS and CDR2 is FNYEAQ in the germline V gene. V was trimmed by 2 bases and J by 0 bases, leaving 4 bases between them. CDR3 length: 14 residues. CDR3 nucleotides: TGTGCCAGCAGCTTACGTCCAACTAATGAAAAACTGTTTTTT. This translates into CASSLRPTNEKLFF.

Concerning this clonotype itself: A much larger clone differs from this one at a single base, so this may be a read error. The CDR3 does not end in the conserved phenylalanine or tryptophan, so this is likely a read error. This sequence joins TRBV7-2 and TRBJ2-1; no definite D call. The V end was cut by 5 bases, the J end by 7 bases, with 15 bases between. The CDR3 extends over 14 amino acids. The germline CDR1 and CDR2 sequences are SGHTA and FQGNSA. CDR3: CASSPSVLANEQFL. The DNA for the CDR3 is TGTGCCAGCAGCCCTTCTGTCCTCGCGAATGAGCAGTTCTTG.

This clonotype was seen more than once but under ten times. The gene calls are TRBV29-1 and TRBJ2-1, with D perhaps assigned TRBD1 or TRBD2 (5 bases each). Germline assignment: CDR1 SQVTM and CDR2 ANQGSEA. V lost 4 bases and J lost 0, with 13 bases in between. The CDR3 covers 15 residues. The CDR3 reads CSVARDLSSYNEQFF. CDR3 nucleotide sequence: TGCAGCGTTGCCAGGGACCTTAGCTCCTACAATGAGCAGTTCTTC.

The rearrangement uses TRBV28 and TRBJ2-7, with D maybe TRBD1 (7 bases). Germline V gene data show CDR1 as MDHEN and CDR2 as SYDVKM. With 6 bases removed from V and 3 bases from J, the gap between germline ends came to 18 bases. This CDR3 has 15 amino acids. The CDR3 region is CASRPNRGLSYEQYF. In DNA form, the CDR3 reads TGTGCCAGCAGGCCAAACAGGGGACTCAGCTACGAGCAGTACTTC.

The sample holds a few counts of this clonotype. This chain joins TRBV25-1 and TRBJ2-3; possible D gene TRBD2, 5 bases. Trimming shortened V by 3 bases and J by 4 bases, and 14 bases separated the two germline ends. The CDR3 has 15 amino acids. The germline CDR1 and CDR2 sequences are MGHDK and SYGVNS. For the CDR3, the DNA is TGTGCCAGCAGTGAGAACATAGGAGGACCAGATACGCAGTATTTT. This codes for CASSENIGGPDTQYF.

This clonotype appeared many times. V and J are TRBV12-3 or TRBV12-4 and TRBJ1-4, with TRBD1 as a possible D gene (6 bases). The V and J ends lost 1 base and 0 bases respectively, with 12 bases between them. The CDR3 runs 17 residues. The CDR3 DNA reads as TGTGCCAGCAGTTTAGGGGGGGCCAGCTCAACTAATGAAAAACTGTTTTTT. It translates to CASSLGGASSTNEKLFF.

As to this clonotype: This may stem from a read error, because a much larger clone lies one nucleotide away. The chain has TRBV28 and TRBJ2-1; 10 bases match TRBD2. After removal of 11 bases from V and 9 bases from J, the junction contained 22 bases not matched to a gene. Germline lookup yields CDR1 MDHEN and CDR2 SYDVKM. The CDR3 covers 17 residues. The CDR3: CAGTPVRGLAGVGEQFF. In DNA, the CDR3 is TGTGCCGGCACCCCCGTCAGGGGGCTAGCGGGAGTAGGTGAGCAGTTCTTC.

This clonotype has at least ten counts. The chain is built from TRBV30 and TRBJ1-5, with 7 bases identical to TRBD1. Looked up from germline, CDR1 is GTSNPN and CDR2 is SVGIG (reference sequence). After removal of 7 bases from V and 0 bases from J, the junction contained 3 bases not matched to a gene. The length of the CDR3 is 13 residues. Here the CDR3 DNA reads TGTGCCTTCGGACAGGATAGCAATCAGCCCCAGCATTTT. It is translated as CAFGQDSNQPQHF.

Comment on this clonotype: A much bigger clone sits one base away, suggesting this may be a read error. The V gene is TRBV6-2 or TRBV6-3, the J gene TRBJ2-1, with 9 bases aligning to TRBD1. Germline-derived CDR1 and CDR2 are MNHEY and SVGEGT. The length of the CDR3 is 17 residues. In DNA form, the CDR3 reads TGTGCCGGCAGACCAAATTCCGGGACAGGGAACTACAATGAGCAGTTCTTC. As protein: CAGRPNSGTGNYNEQFF.

With respect to this clonotype: Relative to the germline gene, one junction end is altered; a read error may explain this. The chain recombines TRBV12-3 or TRBV12-4 with TRBJ1-6; tentative D call: TRBD1 (5 bases). The CDR3 totals 14 residues. CDR3 nucleotide sequence: TGTGCCAGCAGTTTACAGGGCCCAGATTCACCCCCCCACTTT. Translation gives CASSLQGPDSPPHF.

There are a few counts of this clonotype. The V gene is TRBV7-9, the J gene TRBJ2-1; 8 nucleotides agree with TRBD2. CDR3 length: 19 amino acids. Trimming cost V 1 base and J 1 base; bases outside gene matches: 12. The germline V gene has CDR1 SEHNR and CDR2 FQNEAQ (reference sequence). In DNA form, the CDR3 reads TGTGCCAGCAGCTTAGTTGTTCGTACGGGAGGGTTTTCCTACAATGAGCAGTTCTTC. Translated: CASSLVVRTGGFSYNEQFF.

The V and J genes are TRBV24-1 and TRBJ2-1, with TRBD2 matching 8 bases. V trimming: 0 bases; J trimming: 8 bases; junction bases outside the gene matches: 5. The germline gives CDR1 KGHDR, CDR2 SFDVKD. The CDR3 sequence is 15 residues long. The CDR3 nucleotides read TGTGCCACCAGTGATTTGGGGACTAGTGTGTATGAGCAGTTCTTC. Amino acid sequence: CATSDLGTSVYEQFF.

This clonotype occurred many times. The chain employs TRBV28 and TRBJ2-5, with 13 bases matching TRBD2. The CDR3 totals 16 residues. The junction had 9 bases not matched to a gene; V was cut back by 6 bases and J by 5 bases. CDR1 MDHEN and CDR2 SYDVKM come from the germline V gene. The CDR3 spells CASRSRLAGGLETQYF. The CDR3 bases are TGTGCCAGCAGATCAAGACTAGCGGGAGGCCTTGAGACCCAGTACTTC.